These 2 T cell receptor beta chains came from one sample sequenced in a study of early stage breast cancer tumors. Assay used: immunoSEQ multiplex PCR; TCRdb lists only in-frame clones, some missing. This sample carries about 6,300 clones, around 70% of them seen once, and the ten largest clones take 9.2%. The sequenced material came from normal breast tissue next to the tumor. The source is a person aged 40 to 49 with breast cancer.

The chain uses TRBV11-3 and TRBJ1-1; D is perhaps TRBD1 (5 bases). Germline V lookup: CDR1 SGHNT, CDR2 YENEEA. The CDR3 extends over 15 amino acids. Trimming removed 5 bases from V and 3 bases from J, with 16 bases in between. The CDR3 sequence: CASSPYGQGDTEAFF. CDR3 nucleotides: TGTGCCAGCAGCCCCTATGGCCAGGGTGACACTGAAGCTTTCTTT.

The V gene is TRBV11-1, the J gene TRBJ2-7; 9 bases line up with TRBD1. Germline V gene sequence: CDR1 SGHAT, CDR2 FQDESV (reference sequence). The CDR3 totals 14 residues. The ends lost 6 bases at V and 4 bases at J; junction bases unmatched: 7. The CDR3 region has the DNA TGTGCCAGCAGAGACTCGGACAGGGGTTACGAGCAGTACTTC. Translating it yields CASRDSDRGYEQYF. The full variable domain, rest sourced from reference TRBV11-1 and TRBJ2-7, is EAEVAQSPRYKITEKSQAVAFWCDPISGHATLYWYRQILGQGPELLVQFQDESVVDDSQLPKDRFSAERLKGVDSTLKIQPAELGDSAMYLCASRDSDRGYEQYFGPGTRLTVT.